Listed below are T cell receptor beta chains from one sample, sequenced in a study of cytomegalovirus exposure and HLA in healthy donors. Assay used: immunoSEQ multiplex PCR; TCRdb lists only in-frame clones, some missing. The table shows under 150,000 clones, with under 90% occurring only once. Material for sequencing was PBMCs. The receptors were sampled from a woman aged 18-29 years in good health and CMV-seronegative. CDR3s include the opening cysteine and the closing phenylalanine or tryptophan. D genes are given only for firm matches. Clone size appears in some rows only: once, few, many, or a class for an expanded clone.

DNA: TGTGCCAGCAGTTACTCGACAGGGAATAATTCACCCCTCCACTTT
CDR3: CASSYSTGNNSPLHF
V: TRBV6-5
D: TRBD1
size: .
J: TRBJ1-6

DNA: TGTGCCCACGCATCCTCGGGGACCCTCCACTTT
CDR3: CAHASSGTLHF
V: TRBV30
D: .
size: .
J: TRBJ1-6

DNA: TGTGCCAGCAGCCCAGGGACAGGTCGAGATGAAAAACTGTTTTTT
CDR3: CASSPGTGRDEKLFF
V: TRBV11-3
D: TRBD1
size: .
J: TRBJ1-4

DNA: TGTGCCAGCAGCTGGGGACAGGGGTATAATTCACCCCTCCACTTT
CDR3: CASSWGQGYNSPLHF
V: TRBV7-2
D: TRBD1
size: .
J: TRBJ1-6

DNA: TGTGCCAGCAGTTACTCGGGGCAGACTAATCAGCCCCAGCATTTT
CDR3: CASSYSGQTNQPQHF
V: TRBV6-6
D: .
size: .
J: TRBJ1-5

DNA: TGCGCCAGCAGCTTGTTGGGGCAGCTCTCCTACGAGCAGTACTTC
CDR3: CASSLLGQLSYEQYF
V: TRBV5-1
D: .
size: .
J: TRBJ2-7

DNA: TGTGCCAGCAGCTCGCTAGCGGGGGGAGCAAATGAGCAGTTCTTC
CDR3: CASSSLAGGANEQFF
V: TRBV11-2
D: TRBD2
size: .
J: TRBJ2-1

DNA: TGTGCCAGCAGCAATCCCCTCGGCGGTTCCAATGAGCAGTTCTTC
CDR3: CASSNPLGGSNEQFF
V: TRBV13
D: .
size: .
J: TRBJ2-1

DNA: TGTGCCAGCAGCATAGCGGGGGGTTCTGACAATGAGCAGTTCTTC
CDR3: CASSIAGGSDNEQFF
V: TRBV6-4
D: TRBD2
size: .
J: TRBJ2-1

DNA: TGTGCCAGCCACCAGGTGGGACAAGGGAATGAAAAACTGTTTTTT
CDR3: CASHQVGQGNEKLFF
V: TRBV6-6
D: .
size: .
J: TRBJ1-4

DNA: TGTGCCCACAAGGACAGGGGAGACACTGAAGCTTTCTTT
CDR3: CAHKDRGDTEAFF
V: TRBV30
D: TRBD1
size: .
J: TRBJ1-1

DNA: TGTGCCAGCAGCTTACTAGGGACAGCGAAATACAATGAGCAGTTCTTC
CDR3: CASSLLGTAKYNEQFF
V: TRBV7-9
D: TRBD1
size: few
J: TRBJ2-1